The T cell receptor (beta chain) described here comes from a study of shared clonotypes between healthy human individuals. This clone was detected only a few times. Clones were read by immunoSEQ multiplex PCR, and TCRdb kept only the in-frame ones, dropping some. There are fewer than 2.5 million clones in the sample; 93% occur only once, and approximately 0.37% lies in the top ten. Trimming removed 4 bases from V and 6 bases from J, with 9 bases in between. CDR1 is GTSNPN, CDR2 SVGIG, per germline (reference sequence). CDR3 length equals 11 residues. Memory CD4+ cells were the fraction left after CD45RA+ naive selection.

Material: naive CD4+ T cells from PBMCs. Subset here: CD45RA+ positively selected. The sequence came from a man between 18 and 29 years old in good health. Some clones in this sample may be carry-over from other donors' samples. V gene TRBV30 combines with J gene TRBJ1-1, with D possibly TRBD1 on 6 matching bases. The CDR3 region is CAWKQGSEAFF. The CDR3 DNA follows: TGTGCCTGGAAACAGGGATCTGAAGCTTTCTTT.